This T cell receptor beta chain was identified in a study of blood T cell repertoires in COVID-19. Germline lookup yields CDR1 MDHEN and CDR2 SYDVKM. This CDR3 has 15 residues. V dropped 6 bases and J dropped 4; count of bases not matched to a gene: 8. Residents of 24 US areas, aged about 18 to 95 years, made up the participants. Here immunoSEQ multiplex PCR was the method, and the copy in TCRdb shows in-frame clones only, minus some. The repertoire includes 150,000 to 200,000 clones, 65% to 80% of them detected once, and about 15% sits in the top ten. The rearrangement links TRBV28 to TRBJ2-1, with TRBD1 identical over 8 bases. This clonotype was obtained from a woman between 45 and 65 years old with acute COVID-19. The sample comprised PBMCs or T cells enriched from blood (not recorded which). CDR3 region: CASRPRTGQYNEQFF. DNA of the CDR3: TGTGCCAGCAGACCCCGGACAGGGCAATACAATGAGCAGTTCTTC.